The 32 T cell receptor beta chains below all came from one sample that was sequenced in a study of T cells of healthy individuals listed by TCRdb under 2018. The library was generated by 5' RACE. Sequenced on an Illumina MiSeq. Using fastp trimming at Q25 and MiXCR clonotype assembly, TCRdb reanalyzed the public sequencing data and kept in-frame beta chains. CDR3 protein duplicates are merged, each entry listing the most common genes and DNA. In this sample the table shows around 100,000 distinct CDR3 sequences, approximately 15% of which occur a single time. The ten most abundant clones make up around 6.4% of the sample. The receptors shown here come from a human donor in good health.

This clonotype was found a few times. J is TRBJ2-2 and V is TRBV6-2 or TRBV6-3, with D hard to call. Germline loops: CDR1 MNHEY, CDR2 SVGEGT. The V end lost 6 bases, the J end lost 1 base, and 15 bases lay between the germline ends. This CDR3 contains 16 residues. This CDR3 is CASSSPTGWNTGELFF. CDR3 in DNA: TGTGCCAGCAGCTCCCCTACCGGGTGGAACACCGGGGAGCTGTTTTTT.

This clonotype was seen many times. The chain combines TRBV28 with TRBJ2-7, with D tentatively TRBD1 or TRBD2 (6 bases each). Germline values: CDR1 MDHEN, CDR2 SYDVKM. Trimming pared 5 bases from V and 6 bases from J, leaving 17 bases between. This CDR3 is built from 14 residues. CDR3 in DNA: TGTGCCAGCAGTCTTCCCGGTGGGGGGCGCGAGCAGTACTTC. It translates to CASSLPGGGREQYF.

The V gene is TRBV5-1, the J gene TRBJ1-1; D remains ambiguous. The V gene lost 1 base and the J gene lost 1 base, with 8 bases spanning the gap. The germline V gene encodes CDR1 SGHRS and CDR2 YFSETQ. This CDR3 is built from 14 residues. The DNA of the CDR3 is TGCGCCAGCAGCTTGCTCGTTAAGAACACTGAAGCTTTCTTT. It codes for CASSLLVKNTEAFF. The whole variable domain, filled in from reference TRBV5-1 and TRBJ1-1, reads KAGVTQTPRYLIKTRGQQVTLSCSPISGHRSVSWYQQTPGQGLQFLFEYFSETQRNKGNFPGRFSGRQFSNSRSEMNVSTLELGDSALYLCASSLLVKNTEAFFGQGTRLTVV.

This clonotype has more than one count but fewer than ten. The genes are TRBV20-1 and TRBJ2-5; weak D call: TRBD2 (6 bases). V lost 0 bases and J lost 2, with 13 bases in between. CDR3 length: 15 residues. Germline CDR1 and CDR2: DFQATT and SNEGSKA (reference sequence). The CDR3 protein is CSARDRLVAQETQYF. The CDR3 nucleotides are TGCAGTGCTAGAGACCGACTAGTGGCTCAAGAGACCCAGTACTTC.

V usage is TRBV5-1 and J usage is TRBJ1-1; possibly TRBD1 for D (5 bases). The germline gives CDR1 SGHRS, CDR2 YFSETQ. CDR3 size: 12 residues. V was shortened by 4 bases and J by 6 bases, with 10 bases between the two germline ends. CDR3 protein: CASSKQASEAFF. In nucleotides, the CDR3 is TGCGCCAGCAGCAAACAGGCATCTGAAGCTTTCTTT.

This clonotype appeared a few times. The V call is TRBV5-1, the J call TRBJ1-2, with 9 nucleotides matching TRBD1. CDR3 length equals 15 residues. V gave up 2 bases and J gave up 8 bases; unmatched junction bases: 10. CDR1 SGHRS and CDR2 YFSETQ come from the germline V gene. Written as DNA, the CDR3 is TGCGCCAGCAGCTTAACGATACAGGGGGCGGAAGGCTACACCTTC. Translation: CASSLTIQGAEGYTF.

A few counts support this clonotype. V gene TRBV4-3 combines with J gene TRBJ1-2; D remains unclear. This CDR3 region has 15 residues. Trimming shortened V by 0 bases and J by 4 bases, and 12 bases separated the two germline ends. The germline CDR1 and CDR2 sequences are LGHNA and YSLEER. The CDR3 sequence: CASSQEGVDFYGYTF. Written as DNA, the CDR3 is TGCGCCAGCAGCCAAGAAGGAGTAGACTTCTATGGCTACACCTTC.

This clonotype was counted many times. This chain connects TRBV4-3 to TRBJ1-3, with D unclear. This CDR3 is built from 14 residues. The V gene lost 0 bases and the J gene lost 4 bases, with 7 bases spanning the gap. Germline V gives CDR1 LGHNA, CDR2 YSLEER. The CDR3 sequence is CASSQEPAGNTIYF. CDR3 nucleotide sequence: TGCGCCAGCAGCCAAGAGCCGGCCGGAAACACCATATATTTT.

J is TRBJ2-5 and V is TRBV6-5; 8 bases agree with TRBD1. CDR3 length: 16 residues. Trimming removed 2 bases from V and 2 bases from J; junction bases left unmatched: 7. CDR1 is MNHEY and CDR2 is SVGAGI in the germline V gene. For the CDR3, the DNA is TGTGCCAGCAGTTACGGCAGGGGGCGGGGACAAGAGACCCAGTACTTC. It translates to CASSYGRGRGQETQYF.

The chain joins TRBV6-2 or TRBV6-3 to TRBJ1-1, with a possible D match to TRBD1 (6 bases). In germline, CDR1 is MNHEY, CDR2 SVGEGT. Trimming pared 6 bases from V and 4 bases from J, leaving 21 bases between. CDR3 length: 16 amino acids. The CDR3 nucleotides are TGTGCCAGCAGCCCCGGGGGCAGGGGTGGAGGCACTGAAGCTTTCTTT. This sequence encodes CASSPGGRGGGTEAFF.

This clonotype was seen only a few times. This sequence joins TRBV7-9 and TRBJ2-6; TRBD1 agrees at 9 bases. CDR1 SEHNR and CDR2 FQNEAQ come from the germline V gene (reference sequence). The CDR3 totals 17 residues. V dropped 5 bases and J dropped 0; count of bases not matched to a gene: 5. This chain's CDR3 is CASSTDRGYSGANVLTF. CDR3 DNA: TGTGCCAGCAGCACGGACAGGGGCTACTCTGGGGCCAACGTCCTGACTTTC.

This clonotype was recorded only once. The chain is built from TRBV5-1 and TRBJ2-3; D is unclear. This CDR3 region has 15 residues. The V end was cut by 3 bases, the J end by 5 bases, with 16 bases between. Per the germline V gene, CDR1 is SGHRS and CDR2 is YFSETQ. CDR3 region: CASSSWYGALDTQYF. CDR3 DNA: TGCGCCAGCAGCTCGTGGTACGGTGCCCTAGATACGCAGTATTTT.

The V call is TRBV3-1, the J call TRBJ2-1; the match to TRBD1 covers 10 bases. The germline V gene encodes CDR1 LGHDT and CDR2 YNNKEL (reference sequence). Trimming at V came to 7 bases and at J to 7 bases, leaving 7 bases not matched to a gene. This CDR3 is built from 14 residues. The CDR3 spells CASTQDRGRNEQFF. The CDR3 DNA is TGTGCCAGCACCCAGGACAGGGGGAGAAATGAGCAGTTCTTC.

Concerning this clonotype itself: One base away lies a much larger clone, so this may be a sequencing read error. The gene calls are TRBV18 and TRBJ2-7, with 13 bases identical to TRBD2. Trimming removed 8 bases from V and 5 bases from J; junction bases left unmatched: 6. CDR3 length: 14 residues. CDR1 and CDR2 from the germline V gene are KGHSH and LQKENI. The CDR3 DNA sequence: TGTGCCAGCGCCAGGACTAGCGGGAGCCACGAGCAGTACTTC. This sequence encodes CASARTSGSHEQYF.

This clonotype was counted many times. The chain couples TRBV6-5 to TRBJ1-2; D uncertain. The CDR3 is 16 residues long. Per the germline V gene, CDR1 is MNHEY and CDR2 is SVGAGI. Trimming cost V 0 bases and J 1 base, with 12 bases left between them. CDR3: CASSYSTGEINYGYTF. The CDR3, as DNA: TGTGCCAGCAGTTACTCGACTGGAGAAATTAACTATGGCTACACCTTC.

This clonotype was picked up many times. V is TRBV11-2 and J is TRBJ2-1; D is possibly TRBD2 (7 bases). V was cut by 0 bases and J by 9 bases, with 12 bases left in between. Germline V gene data show CDR1 as SGHAT and CDR2 as FQNNGV. The CDR3 length is 14 residues. The CDR3 sequence is CASSLEVGGGEQFF. In nucleotides, the CDR3 is TGTGCCAGCAGCTTAGAGGTGGGAGGGGGTGAGCAGTTCTTC. The full variable domain, with the rest looked up from reference TRBV11-2 and TRBJ2-1, is EAGVAQSPRYKIIEKRQSVAFWCNPISGHATLYWYQQILGQGPKLLIQFQNNGVVDDSQLPKDRFSAERLKGVDSTLKIQPAKLEDSAVYLCASSLEVGGGEQFFGPGTRLTVL.

About this clonotype itself: The junction departs from the called germline gene at one end, perhaps through a read error. The chain carries TRBV7-7 and TRBJ2-3; TRBD1 matches at 9 bases. The CDR3 loop spans 13 amino acids. Germline V gives CDR1 SSHAT, CDR2 FNYEAQ (reference sequence). The CDR3 DNA reads as TGTGCTAGCAGCCGGGACAGGGTAGATACGCAGTATTTT. This translates into CASSRDRVDTQYF.

The table lists this clonotype with many counts. The V call is TRBV5-6, the J call TRBJ2-5; no reliable D call. Germline values: CDR1 SGHDT, CDR2 YYEEEE. The CDR3 spans 13 residues. Trimming stripped 4 bases from V and 5 bases from J, with 12 bases between. CDR3 nucleotide sequence: TGTGCCAGCAGCCACCCAGGCGCTGAGACCCAGTACTTC. This translates into CASSHPGAETQYF.

The chain carries TRBV6-5 and TRBJ2-7; D remains unclear. CDR3 length: 15 amino acids. The V end lost 2 bases, the J end lost 3 bases, and 14 bases lay between the germline ends. From germline, CDR1 is MNHEY and CDR2 SVGAGI. The CDR3 DNA reads as TGTGCCAGCAGTTACAGGGCTCGGCTGGGCTACGAGCAGTACTTC. Translating gives CASSYRARLGYEQYF.

This clonotype was counted a few times. This rearrangement joins TRBV29-1 to TRBJ2-7; D call uncertain. The V end lost 4 bases, the J end lost 2 bases, and 9 bases lay between the germline ends. CDR1 is SQVTM and CDR2 is ANQGSEA in the germline V gene. There are 12 residues in the CDR3. This chain's CDR3 is CSVAPGTYEQYF. CDR3 DNA sequence: TGCAGCGTTGCCCCAGGAACCTACGAGCAGTACTTC.

This clonotype has a handful of counts. The chain carries TRBV7-8 and TRBJ1-5, with D possibly TRBD1 on 6 matching bases. Germline CDR1 SGHVS, CDR2 FQNEAQ. V was cut by 5 bases and J by 5 bases, with 13 bases left in between. This CDR3 comprises 14 residues. The CDR3 reads CASSPKDSDQPQHF. CDR3 DNA: TGTGCCAGCAGCCCAAAGGACAGCGATCAGCCCCAGCATTTT.

This clonotype has just a few counts. J is TRBJ2-1 and V is TRBV7-9; 11 bases are a match to TRBD2. This CDR3 region has 15 residues. Trimming cost V 5 bases and J 4 bases; bases outside gene matches: 4. Germline V gene lookup returns CDR1 SEHNR and CDR2 FQNEAQ (reference sequence). CDR3 amino acids: CASSVTSGAYNEQFF. CDR3 DNA sequence: TGTGCCAGCAGCGTGACTAGCGGGGCTTACAATGAGCAGTTCTTC. The variable domain in full, with the rest retrieved from reference TRBV7-9 and TRBJ2-1, is DTGVSQNPRHKITKRGQNVTFRCDPISEHNRLYWYRQTLGQGPEFLTYFQNEAQLEKSRLLSDRFSAERPKGSFSTLEIQRTEQGDSAMYLCASSVTSGAYNEQFFGPGTRLTVL.

The chain couples TRBV12-3 or TRBV12-4 to TRBJ1-3, with TRBD1 as a possible D gene (5 bases). This CDR3 is built from 14 residues. Trimming shortened V by 1 base and J by 3 bases, and 7 bases separated the two germline ends. CDR3 amino acids: CASSLGGIGNTIYF. Here the CDR3 DNA reads TGTGCCAGCAGTTTAGGGGGCATTGGAAACACCATATATTTT.

This clonotype turned up a few times. V gene TRBV4-3 combines with J gene TRBJ2-1; 7 bases map to TRBD2. V lost 0 bases to trimming and J lost 0 bases; unmatched junction nucleotides: 2. There are 16 residues in the CDR3. Per the germline V gene, CDR1 is LGHNA and CDR2 is YSLEER. The CDR3 DNA sequence: TGCGCCAGCAGCCAAGAACCGGGAGGCTCCTACAATGAGCAGTTCTTC. Protein sequence: CASSQEPGGSYNEQFF.

As concerns this clonotype: With a much larger clone just one base away, this may be a read error. V usage is TRBV20-1 and J usage is TRBJ1-5; D is ambiguous. CDR1 DFQATT and CDR2 SNEGSKA come from the germline V gene (reference sequence). CDR3 length: 16 amino acids. The V and J ends lost 3 bases and 4 bases respectively, with 19 bases between them. Written as DNA, the CDR3 is TGCAGTGCTAGTAAGGTGGCAGGTGAAAAGAATCAGCCCCAGCATTTT. Protein sequence: CSASKVAGEKNQPQHF.

This clonotype was recorded at least ten times. This chain connects TRBV30 to TRBJ1-4; 7 positions match TRBD1. There are 13 residues in the CDR3. Germline values: CDR1 GTSNPN, CDR2 SVGIG (reference sequence). Trimming at V came to 2 bases and at J to 10 bases, leaving 7 bases not matched to a gene. CDR3: CAWSRGQGGKLFF. DNA for the CDR3: TGTGCCTGGAGTAGGGGGCAGGGCGGAAAACTGTTTTTT.

This chain connects TRBV7-2 to TRBJ2-5; D call uncertain. In germline, CDR1 is SGHTA, CDR2 FQGNSA. The germline V and J ends were trimmed by 1 base and 4 bases, with 7 bases remaining between them. The CDR3 is 13 residues long. CDR3 in DNA: TGTGCCAGCAGCTTAGTTTGGGGAGAGACCCAGTACTTC. Translating it yields CASSLVWGETQYF.

This chain connects TRBV24-1 to TRBJ2-3, with D unresolved. The CDR3 is made up of 11 amino acids. Germline V gives CDR1 KGHDR, CDR2 SFDVKD. V was cut by 4 bases and J by 10 bases, with 8 bases left in between. The CDR3 DNA sequence: TGTGCCACCAGTGAAGCAACTTCGCAGTATTTT. Translation gives CATSEATSQYF.

In this sample, this clonotype turned up many times. V gene TRBV24-1 combines with J gene TRBJ2-5; tentatively, D is TRBD1 (6 bases). Germline V gives CDR1 KGHDR, CDR2 SFDVKD. The CDR3 length is 15 residues. V was shortened by 4 bases and J by 4 bases, with 15 bases between the two germline ends. CDR3 sequence: CATSEDQGRGETQYF. The CDR3 nucleotides are TGTGCCACCAGTGAAGATCAGGGGCGCGGAGAGACCCAGTACTTC.

This clonotype was detected a few times. The CDR3 DNA reads TGTGCCAGCAGTGTACTCCGGGACAGGGGTAACTATGGCTACACCTTC. Translation: CASSVLRDRGNYGYTF. The chain is built from TRBV2 and TRBJ1-2, with 10 bases fitting TRBD1. V gave up 4 bases and J gave up 1 base; unmatched junction bases: 6. The CDR3 contains 16 residues. Germline V gene lookup returns CDR1 SNHLY and CDR2 FYNNEI.

This chain links TRBV4-3 with TRBJ1-2; D might be TRBD1 (6 bases). CDR3 length: 15 residues. The V and J ends lost 2 bases and 7 bases respectively, with 17 bases between them. CDR1 LGHNA and CDR2 YSLEER come from the germline V gene. CDR3 DNA sequence: TGCGCCAGCAGCCAACTCAACAGGGCTCCAAGTGGCTACACCTTC. Its translation is CASSQLNRAPSGYTF.

This clonotype was detected a few times. The J gene is TRBJ2-2, the V gene TRBV6-5, with unresolved D. The CDR3 consists of 17 residues. Germline CDR1 MNHEY, CDR2 SVGAGI. Trimming removed 2 bases from V and 8 bases from J, with 21 bases in between. CDR3 in amino acids: CASSYHLNTGVAGELFF. The CDR3 DNA reads TGTGCCAGCAGTTACCACCTTAACACTGGGGTTGCGGGGGAGCTGTTTTTT.